The present TCR beta chain was sequenced within a study of blood T cell repertoires in COVID-19. Overall study: The samples span acute and convalescent COVID-19 from the United States, Italy and Spain. T cells, B-cell-depleted T cells, or PBMCs provided the cDNA or gDNA that served as material.

How the authors handled the data: Amplification with reference gene primers provided the estimates of nucleated cell counts. The assay was immunoSEQ multiplex PCR, and TCRdb's table has in-frame clones only and misses some. From that table come the V and J calls and clone size; the DNA was used to work out D and trimming. The sample lists some 98,000 clones; around 83% were seen once. The germline V gene encodes CDR1 SGHTA and CDR2 FQGNSA. V lost 5 bases to trimming and J lost 4 bases; unmatched junction nucleotides: 4. This CDR3 has 15 amino acids. The source material was peripheral blood. The V gene is TRBV7-2, the J gene TRBJ2-7, with TRBD2 matching 14 bases. This clonotype was sampled from a man between 60 and 75 years old with acute or convalescent COVID-19. For the CDR3, the DNA is TGTGCCAGCAGCCCTCGGACTAGCGGGGGGTACGAGCAGTACTTC. Translating it yields CASSPRTSGGYEQYF.